These T cell receptor beta chains were read from a single sample in a study of blood T cell repertoires in COVID-19. TCRdb's table, derived via immunoSEQ multiplex PCR, lists solely in-frame clones and lacks some. This table has under 350,000 clones, approximately 86% appearing once. The source material was peripheral blood. The receptors originated from a man in his 70s with acute or convalescent COVID-19. Both conserved end residues are part of each CDR3. A D gene is named only where the DNA matches it firmly. Expanded clones get a size class; other rows say once, few or many, or leave the size out.

clone size	D gene	V gene	J gene	CDR3 protein	CDR3 DNA
-	-	TRBV7-6	TRBJ1-2	CASSSSRTRTDYGYTF	TGTGCCAGCAGCTCTTCCAGGACTAGAACCGACTATGGCTACACCTTC
few	-	TRBV7-2	TRBJ1-2	CASSLQGLANYGYTF	TGTGCCAGCAGCTTACAGGGGTTAGCTAACTATGGCTACACCTTC
-	TRBD1	TRBV5-1	TRBJ2-2	CASSSTGGVTDTGELFF	TGCGCCAGCAGCTCGACAGGGGGGGTAACCGACACCGGGGAGCTGTTTTTT
-	-	TRBV7-2	TRBJ1-2	CASSLDRSYYGYTF	TGTGCCAGCAGCCTGGACAGATCTTACTATGGCTACACCTTC
-	TRBD1	TRBV7-2	TRBJ2-7	CASSYAGTGSYEQYF	TGTGCCAGCAGCTACGCCGGGACAGGGTCCTACGAGCAGTACTTC
-	-	TRBV6-1	TRBJ2-1	CASSEDNYNEQFF	TGTGCCAGCAGTGAAGACAACTACAATGAGCAGTTCTTC
-	TRBD1	TRBV19	TRBJ2-2	CASSVDRTTGELFF	TGTGCCAGTAGCGTGGACAGGACCACCGGGGAGCTGTTTTTT
-	TRBD2	TRBV29-1	TRBJ2-7	CSARSGSFEQYF	TGCAGCGCCCGTAGCGGGAGTTTCGAGCAGTACTTC
once	-	TRBV9	TRBJ2-2	CASSSLTGELFF	TGTGCCAGCAGCTCCCTCACCGGGGAGCTGTTTTTT
few	-	TRBV6-1	TRBJ1-1	CASSDSLAFF	TGTGCCAGCAGTGACAGTCTAGCTTTCTTT
-	TRBD1	TRBV29-1	TRBJ2-3	CSATEDREDTQYF	TGCAGCGCTACGGAGGACAGGGAAGATACGCAGTATTTT
-	-	TRBV3-1/TRBV3-2	TRBJ1-6	CASSQVTREGYNSPLHF	TGTGCCAGCAGCCAAGTCACCAGGGAAGGGTATAATTCACCCCTCCACTTT
-	TRBD2	TRBV7-9	TRBJ2-3	CASTSGARRTDTQYF	TGTGCCAGCACCAGCGGGGCTCGGCGCACAGATACGCAGTATTTT
-	-	TRBV30	TRBJ2-5	CAWSDDSQETQYF	TGTGCCTGGAGCGACGACAGCCAAGAGACCCAGTACTTC
few	-	TRBV18	TRBJ2-2	CASLEGRSGELFF	TGTGCCAGCTTGGAGGGGCGTTCCGGGGAGCTGTTTTTT
-	-	TRBV5-1	TRBJ2-3	CASSLDATSTDTQYF	TGCGCCAGCAGCTTGGACGCTACTAGCACAGATACGCAGTATTTT
-	-	TRBV18	TRBJ1-3	CASSPSPQTSGNTIYF	TGTGCCAGCTCACCGTCGCCACAGACATCGGGAAACACCATATATTTT
-	-	TRBV7-8	TRBJ1-6	CASSLTARHGSYNSPLHF	TGTGCCAGCAGCCTTACCGCCCGACACGGCTCCTATAATTCACCCCTCCACTTT
-	-	TRBV19	TRBJ2-7	CASSPGTTYEQYF	TGTGCCAGTAGCCCGGGGACAACTTACGAGCAGTACTTC
-	-	TRBV21-1	TRBJ2-1	CASSGLGGEQFF	TGTGCCAGCAGCGGCCTAGGTGGTGAGCAGTTCTTC
-	TRBD2	TRBV11-2	TRBJ2-7	CASSPVTSGNYEQYF	TGTGCCAGCAGCCCGGTTACTAGCGGGAACTACGAGCAGTACTTC
-	-	TRBV28	TRBJ1-2	CASSSPYGYTF	TGTGCCAGCAGTTCCCCGTATGGCTACACCTTC
-	TRBD2	TRBV28	TRBJ2-7	CASGTSGMREQYF	TGTGCCAGCGGGACTAGCGGGATGAGGGAGCAGTACTTC
-	-	TRBV3-1/TRBV3-2	TRBJ2-2	CASSHEFRGYGELFF	TGTGCCAGCAGTCACGAGTTCCGGGGGTACGGGGAGCTGTTTTTT
-	TRBD1	TRBV27	TRBJ1-5	CASSRTGNSNQPQHF	TGTGCCAGCAGCCGGACAGGGAATAGCAATCAGCCCCAGCATTTT
-	-	TRBV7-9	TRBJ1-3	CASSLEISGNTIYF	TGTGCCAGCAGCCTGGAGATCTCTGGAAACACCATATATTTT
once	-	TRBV19	TRBJ1-2	CASSKREYGYTF	TGTGCCAGTAGTAAGCGAGAGTATGGCTACACCTTC
-	TRBD1	TRBV4-1	TRBJ1-1	CASSQKGTGSWEGVNTEAFF	TGCGCCAGCAGCCAAAAAGGGACAGGGTCCTGGGAAGGGGTGAACACTGAAGCTTTCTTT
-	TRBD2	TRBV20-1	TRBJ2-7	CSASSGGAYEQYF	TGCAGTGCCAGTAGCGGGGGGGCCTACGAGCAGTACTTC
-	-	TRBV30	TRBJ2-7	CAWSVQGPFSYEQYF	TGTGCCTGGAGTGTACAGGGACCCTTTTCCTACGAGCAGTACTTC
-	TRBD1	TRBV4-1	TRBJ1-1	CASSHVGTGATEAFF	TGCGCCAGCAGCCACGTTGGGACAGGGGCTACTGAAGCTTTCTTT
few	-	TRBV5-5	TRBJ1-1	CASSLRQANTEAFF	TGTGCCAGCAGCTTAAGACAGGCGAACACTGAAGCTTTCTTT
-	TRBD1	TRBV2	TRBJ1-2	CASTSTGLLYGYTF	TGTGCCAGCACCTCGACAGGGTTATTATATGGCTACACCTTC